This T cell receptor beta chain was profiled in a study of identical twins (TCRdb year 2016). About the full investigation: The study deep-sequenced TCR alpha and beta repertoires from monozygotic twins, unrelated adults of various ages and cord blood to test whether fetal clonotypes persist. To rule out contamination, the twin experiments were replicated at different times with different library preparation protocols. Results and caveats for the whole study, not just this receptor: Because the same donors could not be followed over many years, the conclusions depended on cross-sectional statistical analysis. The excess sharing between twins in beta out-of-frame sequences was weaker because fewer shared sequences reduced the signal-to-noise ratio. Zero-insertion analyses could be partly confounded by invariant T cells such as MAIT and iNKT, although diverse VJ usage argued against such confounding for most clonotypes. Recombination models systematically underestimated out-of-frame TCR alpha sharing in monozygotic twins but agreed with sharing between unrelated individuals. Abundant cord blood beta clonotypes had fewer insertions, young adult naive repertoires showed a similar but weaker trend, and memory repertoires showed no such trend. Compared with coincidental sharing between unrelated individuals, out-of-frame TCR alpha sequences shared between twins showed an excess of sequences with low generation probability.

The library was obtained by 5' RACE. The sequencer listed for this sample is Illumina HiSeq 2000. Template switching introduced a universal primer binding site; the final cDNA contained a unique molecular identifier, enabling accurate counting of TCR cDNA molecules. First-strand cDNA for TCR alpha and beta chains was synthesized from specific primers in the conserved constant-segment region. To control for contamination, every cDNA library carried two barcodes: a SMART-Mk sample barcode plus Illumina barcodes. Two successive PCR steps introduced TruSeq adapter sequences along with Illumina sample barcodes. The Illumina HiSeq platform was used with custom primers to sequence TCR alpha and beta cDNA libraries. Processing in the source paper ran as follows. MiGEC processed the raw reads to extract unique molecular identifiers, while MiXCR was used to determine the CDR3 positions. Recombination models were inferred per individual with the repgenHMM and IGoR tools using an EM algorithm. The analysis of shared clonotypes was done with the tcR package in R, with sharing normalized by the product of cloneset sizes. Out-of-frame nonproductive sequences were analyzed to study raw recombination free of thymic and clonal selection effects. TCRdb redid the processing of the public reads, applying fastp at Q25 and MiXCR, and retained in-frame beta chains. Rows are combined by CDR3 protein, so each entry shows the most common genes and DNA. The V and J calls follow TCRdb's processing rather than the paper's. The sample table shows 420,000 or so distinct CDR3 sequences, and 15% to 20% are seen once. Jointly, the top ten make up about 12% of the sample.

Only healthy Caucasian donors were included. Three unrelated non-twin adults were also sequenced: a male aged 18 to 30, a male aged 50 to 60 and a female aged 50 to 60. Using Miltenyi CD45RO+ enrichment and human naive T-cell isolation kits, memory (CD45RO+) and naive T cells were isolated from PBMC. In this sample, this clonotype turned up a few times. Its antigen specificity is not known. The sample holds no much larger clone one base away, and base qualities are not on file. The junction carries 17 bases between V and J, which are trimmed by 6 bases and 2 bases respectively. Taken from the germline V gene (reference sequence), the CDR1 and CDR2 loops are GTSNPN and SVGIG. Counted from cysteine to phenylalanine, this CDR3 has 15 amino acids. Just the 45-base CDR3 DNA is kept, in frame starting at base 1.

The source is a man in his fifties in good health. Sequencing was performed on naive T cells sorted from blood. Reading the label with the study, this specimen's cell subset or site is: cells isolated with a human naive T-cell isolation kit. The sequence links TRBV30 to TRBJ1-5, with no confident D gene call. The nucleotide sequence is TGTGCCTGCACATTGGGCTTCGGAGGCAATCAGCCCCAGCATTTT. This encodes CACTLGFGGNQPQHF.